The present entry profiles one TCR beta chain with its context. This clone was observed once. Its antigen is unknown. Per-base quality was not reported, and no clone a single base away is much larger than it. The CDR3, cysteine through phenylalanine, is 14 amino acids long. The only DNA kept is the CDR3, 42 bases in frame from the first base. The germline ends are 11 bases apart after V is trimmed by 4 bases and J by 4 bases. CDR1 and CDR2, looked up from the germline V gene, are SGHRS and YFSETQ. The sample belongs to a study of glioma-infiltrating T cells after dendritic cell vaccination (dated by TCRdb to 2016 to 2018). With respect to the entire study: The cohort included some 15 glioblastoma patients drawn from Phase I and II dendritic cell vaccination trials, of whom 9 were newly diagnosed and 6 had recurrent disease. Patients received autologous tumor lysate-pulsed dendritic cell vaccination between about 2003 and 2013. To make the vaccine, monocyte-derived dendritic cells were cultured for under eight days with IL-4 and GM-CSF and then pulsed overnight with autologous tumor lysate. Patients received three intradermal dendritic cell vaccine injections at biweekly intervals in the arm below the axilla. Tumor-infiltrating lymphocyte content was quantified and tumor and blood repertoires were compared in dendritic cell-vaccinated glioblastoma patients by deep sequencing of TCR beta CDR3 regions. Survival after dendritic cell vaccination was correlated with TCR sequencing metrics such as TIL content and the overlap between tumor and blood repertoires. What the authors observed across the whole study: The cohort was small and heterogeneous, few patients had complete blood and tumor sets, and even fewer had initial-recurrent tumor pairs. No direct relationship between TCR clonality and survival was found, suggesting that a diverse polyclonal response may matter. Longer time to progression and overall survival after dendritic cell vaccination were predicted by higher estimated pretreatment TIL content. The three-group TCR overlap response model was described as speculative and requiring prospective validation.

Patients were selected for having adequate residual fresh-frozen tumor tissue and more than two years of available survival data. An isocitrate dehydrogenase mutation was not carried by any of the glioblastoma patients, although molecular status was otherwise variable. PBMC were collected before vaccination, two weeks after the third vaccination, and at tumor progression when it occurred. Genomic DNA was extracted with the Qiagen DNeasy Blood extraction Kit. TCRB CDR3 regions were amplified from 2 ug genomic DNA, or all available DNA if less, using the immunoSEQ assay. For multiplex PCR, 60 forward primers for TCR V beta segments and 13 reverse primers for J beta segments were used. To estimate reads per starting template, synthetic control templates were spiked into each sample at limiting dilution. The Illumina HiSeq System generated sequencing reads of 87 bp. The source study handled its data this way. PCR and sequencing errors were removed by merging closely related sequences with a nearest neighbor algorithm. TCR overlap was measured as the percentage of unique tumor TCR beta sequences that were also present in the peripheral blood of the same patient. TCRdb retrieved this table from immuneACCESS and kept in-frame rearrangements only. Not all clones are present; in checked studies, unresolved V genes account for under half, and no reason is known for the remainder. For V, J and clone size, that table is used; D and trimming come from the DNA. A total of approximately 82,000 clones appear in this sample, roughly 90% of them only once. The top ten constitute 3.2% of the sample.

The source of this sequence is a human donor with glioblastoma. The chain was built from TRBV5-1 and TRBJ2-2; the best D guess is TRBD1, with 6 bases matching. The sequenced sample was blood, obtained before dendritic cell vaccination. This receptor carries the CDR3 CASSIRGRTGELFF. In nucleotide form, the sequence is TGCGCCAGCAGCATCAGGGGACGCACCGGGGAGCTGTTTTTT.